This T cell receptor (beta chain) was identified during a study of Ad26.COV2.S vaccination and SARS-CoV-2 variants. Germline lookup yields CDR1 MNHEY and CDR2 SMNVEV (reference sequence). V was shortened by 2 bases and J by 7 bases, with 21 bases between the two germline ends. This CDR3 has 17 amino acids. TCRdb keeps only in-frame clones here, not all; method: immunoSEQ multiplex PCR. The sample consists of about 220,000 clones, roughly 90% of them appearing once. Indicated treatment: around 19 received Ad26.COV2.S at low or high dose, single or two shots; five or six received placebo; per-sample allocation not given. Material that was analyzed had been drawn on day 63 after the first vaccine or placebo injection.

The chain is built from TRBV27 and TRBJ2-1, with a possible D match to TRBD2 (6 bases). Sequences were derived from peripheral blood, sampled in a trial of Ad26.COV2.S vaccine versus placebo. The TCR originated in a person between 18 and 60 years old who received the Ad26.COV2.S COVID-19 vaccine or a placebo. The CDR3: CASSLAILARRTNEQFF. As DNA, the CDR3 is TGTGCCAGCAGTTTAGCGATCCTAGCGAGACGAACGAATGAGCAGTTCTTC.